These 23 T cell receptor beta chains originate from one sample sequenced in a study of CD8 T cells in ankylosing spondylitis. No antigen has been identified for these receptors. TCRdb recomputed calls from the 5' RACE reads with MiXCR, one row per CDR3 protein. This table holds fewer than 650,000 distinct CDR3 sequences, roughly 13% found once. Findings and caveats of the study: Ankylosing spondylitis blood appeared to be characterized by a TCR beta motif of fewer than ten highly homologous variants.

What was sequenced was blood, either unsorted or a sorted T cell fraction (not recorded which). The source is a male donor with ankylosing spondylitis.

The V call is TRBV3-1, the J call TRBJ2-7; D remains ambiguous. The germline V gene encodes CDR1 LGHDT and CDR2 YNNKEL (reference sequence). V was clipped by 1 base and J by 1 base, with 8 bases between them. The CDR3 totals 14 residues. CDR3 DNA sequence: TGTGCCAGCAGCCAAGGGGTACAATCCTACGAGCAGTACTTC. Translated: CASSQGVQSYEQYF.

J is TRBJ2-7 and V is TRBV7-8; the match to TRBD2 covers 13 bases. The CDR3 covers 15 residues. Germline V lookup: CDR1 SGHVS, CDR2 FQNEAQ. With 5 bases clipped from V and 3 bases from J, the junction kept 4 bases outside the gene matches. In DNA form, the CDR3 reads TGTGCCAGCAGCCACGGGACTAGCGGGAACTACGAGCAGTACGTC. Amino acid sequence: CASSHGTSGNYEQYV.

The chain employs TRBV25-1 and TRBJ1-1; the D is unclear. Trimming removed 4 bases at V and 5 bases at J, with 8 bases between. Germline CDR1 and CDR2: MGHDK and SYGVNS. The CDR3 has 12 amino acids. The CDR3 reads CASSGVMTEAFF. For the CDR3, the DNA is TGTGCCAGCAGTGGGGTGATGACTGAAGCTTTCTTT.

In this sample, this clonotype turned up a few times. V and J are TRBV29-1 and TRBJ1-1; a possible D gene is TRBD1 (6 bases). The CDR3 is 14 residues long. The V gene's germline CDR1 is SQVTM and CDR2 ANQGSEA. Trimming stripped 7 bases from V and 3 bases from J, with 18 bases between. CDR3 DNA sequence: TGCAGCGCAAAGAAGACCGGGACACACACTGAAGCTTTCTTT. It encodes CSAKKTGTHTEAFF.

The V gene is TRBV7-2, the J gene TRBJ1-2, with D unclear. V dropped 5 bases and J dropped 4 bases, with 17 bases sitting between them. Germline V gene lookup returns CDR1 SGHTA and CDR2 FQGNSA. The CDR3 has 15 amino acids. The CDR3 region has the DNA TGTGCCAGCAGCGAGACAAGGGTGATAGGCTATGGCTACACCTTC. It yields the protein CASSETRVIGYGYTF. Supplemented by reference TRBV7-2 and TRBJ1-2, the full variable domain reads GAGVSQSPSNKVTEKGKDVELRCDPISGHTALYWYRQSLGQGLEFLIYFQGNSAPDKSGLPSDRFSAERTGGSVSTLTIQRTQQEDSAVYLCASSETRVIGYGYTFGSGTRLTVV.

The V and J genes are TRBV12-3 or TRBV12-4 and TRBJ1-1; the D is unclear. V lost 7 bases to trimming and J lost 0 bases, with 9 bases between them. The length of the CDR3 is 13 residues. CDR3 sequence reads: CASKAFMNTEAFF. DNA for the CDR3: TGTGCCAGCAAGGCGTTCATGAACACTGAAGCTTTCTTT.

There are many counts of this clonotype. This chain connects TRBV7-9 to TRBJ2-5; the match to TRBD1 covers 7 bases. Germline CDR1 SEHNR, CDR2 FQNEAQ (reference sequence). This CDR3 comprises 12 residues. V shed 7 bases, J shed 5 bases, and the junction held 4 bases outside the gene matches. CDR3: CASTTGAETQYF. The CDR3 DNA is TGTGCCAGCACCACAGGGGCCGAGACCCAGTACTTC.

CDR3 amino acids: CSAIGAGGSTDTQYF. The CDR3 nucleotides read TGCAGTGCTATAGGGGCGGGAGGGAGCACAGATACGCAGTATTTT. The chain has TRBV20-1 and TRBJ2-3; 9 nucleotides align to TRBD2. Germline values: CDR1 DFQATT, CDR2 SNEGSKA (reference sequence). The CDR3 is 15 residues long. V shed 4 bases and J 0 bases; nucleotides not matched to a gene: 5.

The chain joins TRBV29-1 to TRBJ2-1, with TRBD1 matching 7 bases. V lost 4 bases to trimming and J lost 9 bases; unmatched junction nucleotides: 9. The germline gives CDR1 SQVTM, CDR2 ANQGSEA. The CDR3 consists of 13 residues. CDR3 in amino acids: CSVVGQGESEQFF. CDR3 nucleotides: TGCAGCGTTGTGGGGCAGGGGGAAAGTGAGCAGTTCTTC.

CDR3 in DNA: TGTGCCAGCAGCCCGACTAGCGGGAGCTCCGGGGAGCTGTTTTTT. Protein sequence: CASSPTSGSSGELFF. V is TRBV11-2 and J is TRBJ2-2; 12 bases line up with TRBD2. V lost 5 bases, J lost 6 bases, and 4 bases stayed unmatched. This CDR3 region has 15 residues. Germline CDR1 is SGHAT and CDR2 is FQNNGV.

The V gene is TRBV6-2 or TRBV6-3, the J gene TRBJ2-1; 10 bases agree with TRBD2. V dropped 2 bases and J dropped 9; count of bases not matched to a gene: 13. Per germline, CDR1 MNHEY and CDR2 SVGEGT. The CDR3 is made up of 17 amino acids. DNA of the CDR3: TGTGCCAGCAGTTACCAGTCCCTACTAGCGGGATACGGTGAGCAGTTCTTC. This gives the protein CASSYQSLLAGYGEQFF.

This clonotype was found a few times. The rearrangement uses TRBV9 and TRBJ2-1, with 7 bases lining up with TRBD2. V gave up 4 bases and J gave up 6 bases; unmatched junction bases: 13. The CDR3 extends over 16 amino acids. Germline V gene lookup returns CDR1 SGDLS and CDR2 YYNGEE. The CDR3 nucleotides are TGTGCCAGCAGCCCCCCTCATGGGAGGGAGTTCAATGAGCAGTTCTTC. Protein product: CASSPPHGREFNEQFF.

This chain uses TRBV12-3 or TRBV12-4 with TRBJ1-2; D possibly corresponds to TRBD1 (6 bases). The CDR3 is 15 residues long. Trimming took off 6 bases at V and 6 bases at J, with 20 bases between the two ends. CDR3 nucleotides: TGTGCCAGCAGCCAAGCGCGGGGGGCGTCTGATGGCTACACCTTC. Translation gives CASSQARGASDGYTF.

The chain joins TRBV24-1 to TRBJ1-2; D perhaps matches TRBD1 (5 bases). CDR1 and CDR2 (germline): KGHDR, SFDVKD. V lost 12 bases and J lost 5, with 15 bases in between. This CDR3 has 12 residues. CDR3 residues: CAASGFGYGYTF. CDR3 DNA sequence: TGTGCCGCCTCAGGGTTCGGTTATGGCTACACCTTC.

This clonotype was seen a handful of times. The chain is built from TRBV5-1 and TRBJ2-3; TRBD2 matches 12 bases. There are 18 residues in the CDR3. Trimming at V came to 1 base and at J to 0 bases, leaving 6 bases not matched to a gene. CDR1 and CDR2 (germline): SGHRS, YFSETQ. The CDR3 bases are TGCGCCAGCAGCTTGATCCTAGCGGGAGGGCCTAGCACAGATACGCAGTATTTT. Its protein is CASSLILAGGPSTDTQYF.

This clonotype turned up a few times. CDR3 sequence reads: CASKGSHEQFF. As DNA, the CDR3 is TGTGCCTCGAAGGGCAGCCATGAGCAGTTCTTC. The chain employs TRBV15 and TRBJ2-1; D ambiguous. Germline CDR1 reads LNHNV; CDR2 reads YYDKDF (reference sequence). V was shortened by 11 bases and J by 8 bases, with 13 bases between the two germline ends. This CDR3 region has 11 residues.

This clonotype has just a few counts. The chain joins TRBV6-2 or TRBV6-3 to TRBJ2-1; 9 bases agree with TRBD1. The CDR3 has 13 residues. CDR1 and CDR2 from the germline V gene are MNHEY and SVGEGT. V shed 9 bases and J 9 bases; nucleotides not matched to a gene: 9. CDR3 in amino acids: CASRRTGEGEQFF. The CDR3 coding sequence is TGTGCCAGTCGGAGGACAGGGGAGGGTGAGCAGTTCTTC.

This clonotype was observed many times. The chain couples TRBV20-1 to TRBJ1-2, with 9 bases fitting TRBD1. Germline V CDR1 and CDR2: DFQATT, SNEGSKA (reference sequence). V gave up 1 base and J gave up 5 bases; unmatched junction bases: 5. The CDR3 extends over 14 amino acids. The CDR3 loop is CSARVGTGRYGYTF. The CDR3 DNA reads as TGCAGTGCTAGAGTAGGGACAGGGAGGTATGGCTACACCTTC.

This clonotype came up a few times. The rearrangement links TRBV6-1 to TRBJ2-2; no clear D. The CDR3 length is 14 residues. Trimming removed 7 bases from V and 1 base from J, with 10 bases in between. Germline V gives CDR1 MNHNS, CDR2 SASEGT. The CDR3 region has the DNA TGTGCCAGCACAACCCTCCAGAACACCGGGGAGCTGTTTTTT. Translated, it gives CASTTLQNTGELFF.

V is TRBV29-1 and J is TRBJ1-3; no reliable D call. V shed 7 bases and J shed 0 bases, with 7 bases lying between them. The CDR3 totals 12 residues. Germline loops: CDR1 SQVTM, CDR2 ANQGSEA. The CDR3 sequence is CSATYSGNTIYF. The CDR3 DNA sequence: TGCAGCGCCACCTACTCTGGAAACACCATATATTTT.

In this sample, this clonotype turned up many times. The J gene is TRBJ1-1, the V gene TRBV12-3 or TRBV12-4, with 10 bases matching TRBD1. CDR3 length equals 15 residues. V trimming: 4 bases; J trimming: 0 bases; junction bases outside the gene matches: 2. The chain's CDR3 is CASSWGQGMNTEAFF. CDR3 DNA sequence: TGTGCCAGCAGTTGGGGACAGGGGATGAACACTGAAGCTTTCTTT.

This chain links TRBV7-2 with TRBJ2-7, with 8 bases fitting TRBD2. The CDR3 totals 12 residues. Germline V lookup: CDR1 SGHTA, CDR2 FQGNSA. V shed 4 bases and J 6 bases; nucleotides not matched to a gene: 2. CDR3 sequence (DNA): TGTGCCAGCAGCTGGACTAGCCGCGAGCAGTACTTC. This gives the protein CASSWTSREQYF.

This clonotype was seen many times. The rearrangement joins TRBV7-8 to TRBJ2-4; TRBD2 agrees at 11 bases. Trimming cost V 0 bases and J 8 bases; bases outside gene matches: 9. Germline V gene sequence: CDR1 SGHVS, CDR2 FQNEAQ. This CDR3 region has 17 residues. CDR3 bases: TGTGCCAGCAGCTTAGCGCGAAGACTAGCGGGGTCTCACATTCAGTACTTC. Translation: CASSLARRLAGSHIQYF.